The table lists the clone carrying this T cell receptor beta chain with a count of one. Its antigen remains unidentified. Naive CD8 cells lacked CD45RO and underwent positive selection for CCR7, leaving out terminally differentiated effector memory CD45RA+ cells. The sample belongs to a study of shared clonotypes between healthy human individuals. Study-wide points: The study generally estimated greater richness for naive than memory subsets.

The sorted-subset replicate PCRs were given about 210 ng DNA, which is around 29,000 T cell genomes. The repertoire was sequenced with immunoSEQ multiplex PCR; TCRdb's copy has only in-frame clones and lacks some. The sample shows about 1,800,000 clones, approximately 94% of them seen only once. Germline CDR1 and CDR2: MDHEN and SYDVKM. This CDR3 is built from 12 residues. The V end was cut by 6 bases, the J end by 5 bases, with 10 bases between. Specimen: naive CD8+ T cells sorted from blood. This chain joins TRBV28 and TRBJ2-5; D gene uncertain. This TCR was sampled from a man aged 18 to 29 in good health. CDR3 bases: TGTGCCAGCAGCGACGCGTGGGAGACCCAGTACTTC. Amino acids: CASSDAWETQYF.